This T cell receptor beta chain is drawn from a study of human T cells and chemical hapten exposure. Study-level background: The variation in per-sample TCR yields arose mainly from small differences in pooled library volumes. The study, taken as a whole, reports: No shift was seen in TCRs above 1 in 1000 frequency with DPC sensitization.

The sample's time point: healthy volunteer bleed at 2 weeks. Unfractionated whole blood yielded total RNA. It was the library that attached unique molecular identifiers to individual cDNA molecules. The authors' processing: Between about 23,224 and 750,000 TCRs appeared in each sample, and the median stood at 95,638. MiXCR was run by TCRdb on the RACE reads, yielding one entry per CDR3 protein. The V and J calls were determined by TCRdb, not by the authors. The sample gives roughly 130,000 distinct CDR3 sequences, about 9.4% of which show up once; 1.5% to 2% is in the top ten. In the case of this clonotype: Its antigen remains unknown. Since a much larger clone is just one base distant, this may be a read error.

V was shortened by 6 bases and J by 2 bases, with 17 bases between the two germline ends. The CDR3 sequence is 15 residues long. Germline loops: CDR1 DFQATT, CDR2 SNEGSKA (reference sequence). Sequencing was done on a sample of whole blood. The TCR comes from a male donor in good health. Some clones in this sample may be carry-over from other donors' samples. The gene calls are TRBV20-1 and TRBJ2-1; D perhaps matches TRBD2 (6 bases). The CDR3 reads CSAAPGGAAYNEQFF. The CDR3 region has the DNA TGCAGTGCAGCCCCCGGCGGGGCAGCCTACAATGAGCAGTTCTTC.